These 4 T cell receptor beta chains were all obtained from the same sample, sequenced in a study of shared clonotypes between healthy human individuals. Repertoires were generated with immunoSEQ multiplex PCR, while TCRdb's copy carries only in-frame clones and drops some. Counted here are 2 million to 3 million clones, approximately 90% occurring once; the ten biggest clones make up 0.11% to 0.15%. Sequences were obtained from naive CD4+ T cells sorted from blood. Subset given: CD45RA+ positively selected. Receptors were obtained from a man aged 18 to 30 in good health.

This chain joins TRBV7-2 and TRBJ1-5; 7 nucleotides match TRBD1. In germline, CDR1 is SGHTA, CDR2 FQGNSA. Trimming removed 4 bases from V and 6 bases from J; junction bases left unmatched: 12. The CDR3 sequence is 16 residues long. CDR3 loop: CASSWGGGKIGQPQHF. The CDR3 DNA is TGTGCCAGCAGCTGGGGAGGGGGCAAAATCGGTCAGCCCCAGCATTTT.

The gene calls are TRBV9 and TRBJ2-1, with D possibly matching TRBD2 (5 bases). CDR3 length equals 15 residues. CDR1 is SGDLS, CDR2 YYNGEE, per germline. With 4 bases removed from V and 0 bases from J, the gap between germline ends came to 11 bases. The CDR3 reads CASSSSGFSYNEQFF. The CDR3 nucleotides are TGTGCCAGCAGCTCGTCGGGGTTCTCCTACAATGAGCAGTTCTTC.

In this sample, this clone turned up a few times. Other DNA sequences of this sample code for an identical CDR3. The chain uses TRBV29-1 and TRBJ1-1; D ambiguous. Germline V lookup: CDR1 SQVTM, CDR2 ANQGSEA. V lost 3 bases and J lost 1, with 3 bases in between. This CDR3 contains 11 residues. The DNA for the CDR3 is TGCAGCGTTGACAGGAACACTGAAGCTTTCTTT. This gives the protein CSVDRNTEAFF. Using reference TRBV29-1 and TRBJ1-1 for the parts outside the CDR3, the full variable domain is SAVISQKPSRDICQRGTSLTIQCQVDSQVTMMFWYRQQPGQSLTLIATANQGSEATYESGFVIDKFPISRPNLTFSTLTVSNMSPEDSSIYLCSVDRNTEAFFGQGTRLTVV.

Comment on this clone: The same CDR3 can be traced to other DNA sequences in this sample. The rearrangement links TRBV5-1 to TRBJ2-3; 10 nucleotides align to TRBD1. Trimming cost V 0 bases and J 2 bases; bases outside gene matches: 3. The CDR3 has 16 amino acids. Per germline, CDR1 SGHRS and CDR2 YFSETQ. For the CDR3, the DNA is TGCGCCAGCAGCTTGGTGGGACAGGGGCTCACAGATACGCAGTATTTT. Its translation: CASSLVGQGLTDTQYF.